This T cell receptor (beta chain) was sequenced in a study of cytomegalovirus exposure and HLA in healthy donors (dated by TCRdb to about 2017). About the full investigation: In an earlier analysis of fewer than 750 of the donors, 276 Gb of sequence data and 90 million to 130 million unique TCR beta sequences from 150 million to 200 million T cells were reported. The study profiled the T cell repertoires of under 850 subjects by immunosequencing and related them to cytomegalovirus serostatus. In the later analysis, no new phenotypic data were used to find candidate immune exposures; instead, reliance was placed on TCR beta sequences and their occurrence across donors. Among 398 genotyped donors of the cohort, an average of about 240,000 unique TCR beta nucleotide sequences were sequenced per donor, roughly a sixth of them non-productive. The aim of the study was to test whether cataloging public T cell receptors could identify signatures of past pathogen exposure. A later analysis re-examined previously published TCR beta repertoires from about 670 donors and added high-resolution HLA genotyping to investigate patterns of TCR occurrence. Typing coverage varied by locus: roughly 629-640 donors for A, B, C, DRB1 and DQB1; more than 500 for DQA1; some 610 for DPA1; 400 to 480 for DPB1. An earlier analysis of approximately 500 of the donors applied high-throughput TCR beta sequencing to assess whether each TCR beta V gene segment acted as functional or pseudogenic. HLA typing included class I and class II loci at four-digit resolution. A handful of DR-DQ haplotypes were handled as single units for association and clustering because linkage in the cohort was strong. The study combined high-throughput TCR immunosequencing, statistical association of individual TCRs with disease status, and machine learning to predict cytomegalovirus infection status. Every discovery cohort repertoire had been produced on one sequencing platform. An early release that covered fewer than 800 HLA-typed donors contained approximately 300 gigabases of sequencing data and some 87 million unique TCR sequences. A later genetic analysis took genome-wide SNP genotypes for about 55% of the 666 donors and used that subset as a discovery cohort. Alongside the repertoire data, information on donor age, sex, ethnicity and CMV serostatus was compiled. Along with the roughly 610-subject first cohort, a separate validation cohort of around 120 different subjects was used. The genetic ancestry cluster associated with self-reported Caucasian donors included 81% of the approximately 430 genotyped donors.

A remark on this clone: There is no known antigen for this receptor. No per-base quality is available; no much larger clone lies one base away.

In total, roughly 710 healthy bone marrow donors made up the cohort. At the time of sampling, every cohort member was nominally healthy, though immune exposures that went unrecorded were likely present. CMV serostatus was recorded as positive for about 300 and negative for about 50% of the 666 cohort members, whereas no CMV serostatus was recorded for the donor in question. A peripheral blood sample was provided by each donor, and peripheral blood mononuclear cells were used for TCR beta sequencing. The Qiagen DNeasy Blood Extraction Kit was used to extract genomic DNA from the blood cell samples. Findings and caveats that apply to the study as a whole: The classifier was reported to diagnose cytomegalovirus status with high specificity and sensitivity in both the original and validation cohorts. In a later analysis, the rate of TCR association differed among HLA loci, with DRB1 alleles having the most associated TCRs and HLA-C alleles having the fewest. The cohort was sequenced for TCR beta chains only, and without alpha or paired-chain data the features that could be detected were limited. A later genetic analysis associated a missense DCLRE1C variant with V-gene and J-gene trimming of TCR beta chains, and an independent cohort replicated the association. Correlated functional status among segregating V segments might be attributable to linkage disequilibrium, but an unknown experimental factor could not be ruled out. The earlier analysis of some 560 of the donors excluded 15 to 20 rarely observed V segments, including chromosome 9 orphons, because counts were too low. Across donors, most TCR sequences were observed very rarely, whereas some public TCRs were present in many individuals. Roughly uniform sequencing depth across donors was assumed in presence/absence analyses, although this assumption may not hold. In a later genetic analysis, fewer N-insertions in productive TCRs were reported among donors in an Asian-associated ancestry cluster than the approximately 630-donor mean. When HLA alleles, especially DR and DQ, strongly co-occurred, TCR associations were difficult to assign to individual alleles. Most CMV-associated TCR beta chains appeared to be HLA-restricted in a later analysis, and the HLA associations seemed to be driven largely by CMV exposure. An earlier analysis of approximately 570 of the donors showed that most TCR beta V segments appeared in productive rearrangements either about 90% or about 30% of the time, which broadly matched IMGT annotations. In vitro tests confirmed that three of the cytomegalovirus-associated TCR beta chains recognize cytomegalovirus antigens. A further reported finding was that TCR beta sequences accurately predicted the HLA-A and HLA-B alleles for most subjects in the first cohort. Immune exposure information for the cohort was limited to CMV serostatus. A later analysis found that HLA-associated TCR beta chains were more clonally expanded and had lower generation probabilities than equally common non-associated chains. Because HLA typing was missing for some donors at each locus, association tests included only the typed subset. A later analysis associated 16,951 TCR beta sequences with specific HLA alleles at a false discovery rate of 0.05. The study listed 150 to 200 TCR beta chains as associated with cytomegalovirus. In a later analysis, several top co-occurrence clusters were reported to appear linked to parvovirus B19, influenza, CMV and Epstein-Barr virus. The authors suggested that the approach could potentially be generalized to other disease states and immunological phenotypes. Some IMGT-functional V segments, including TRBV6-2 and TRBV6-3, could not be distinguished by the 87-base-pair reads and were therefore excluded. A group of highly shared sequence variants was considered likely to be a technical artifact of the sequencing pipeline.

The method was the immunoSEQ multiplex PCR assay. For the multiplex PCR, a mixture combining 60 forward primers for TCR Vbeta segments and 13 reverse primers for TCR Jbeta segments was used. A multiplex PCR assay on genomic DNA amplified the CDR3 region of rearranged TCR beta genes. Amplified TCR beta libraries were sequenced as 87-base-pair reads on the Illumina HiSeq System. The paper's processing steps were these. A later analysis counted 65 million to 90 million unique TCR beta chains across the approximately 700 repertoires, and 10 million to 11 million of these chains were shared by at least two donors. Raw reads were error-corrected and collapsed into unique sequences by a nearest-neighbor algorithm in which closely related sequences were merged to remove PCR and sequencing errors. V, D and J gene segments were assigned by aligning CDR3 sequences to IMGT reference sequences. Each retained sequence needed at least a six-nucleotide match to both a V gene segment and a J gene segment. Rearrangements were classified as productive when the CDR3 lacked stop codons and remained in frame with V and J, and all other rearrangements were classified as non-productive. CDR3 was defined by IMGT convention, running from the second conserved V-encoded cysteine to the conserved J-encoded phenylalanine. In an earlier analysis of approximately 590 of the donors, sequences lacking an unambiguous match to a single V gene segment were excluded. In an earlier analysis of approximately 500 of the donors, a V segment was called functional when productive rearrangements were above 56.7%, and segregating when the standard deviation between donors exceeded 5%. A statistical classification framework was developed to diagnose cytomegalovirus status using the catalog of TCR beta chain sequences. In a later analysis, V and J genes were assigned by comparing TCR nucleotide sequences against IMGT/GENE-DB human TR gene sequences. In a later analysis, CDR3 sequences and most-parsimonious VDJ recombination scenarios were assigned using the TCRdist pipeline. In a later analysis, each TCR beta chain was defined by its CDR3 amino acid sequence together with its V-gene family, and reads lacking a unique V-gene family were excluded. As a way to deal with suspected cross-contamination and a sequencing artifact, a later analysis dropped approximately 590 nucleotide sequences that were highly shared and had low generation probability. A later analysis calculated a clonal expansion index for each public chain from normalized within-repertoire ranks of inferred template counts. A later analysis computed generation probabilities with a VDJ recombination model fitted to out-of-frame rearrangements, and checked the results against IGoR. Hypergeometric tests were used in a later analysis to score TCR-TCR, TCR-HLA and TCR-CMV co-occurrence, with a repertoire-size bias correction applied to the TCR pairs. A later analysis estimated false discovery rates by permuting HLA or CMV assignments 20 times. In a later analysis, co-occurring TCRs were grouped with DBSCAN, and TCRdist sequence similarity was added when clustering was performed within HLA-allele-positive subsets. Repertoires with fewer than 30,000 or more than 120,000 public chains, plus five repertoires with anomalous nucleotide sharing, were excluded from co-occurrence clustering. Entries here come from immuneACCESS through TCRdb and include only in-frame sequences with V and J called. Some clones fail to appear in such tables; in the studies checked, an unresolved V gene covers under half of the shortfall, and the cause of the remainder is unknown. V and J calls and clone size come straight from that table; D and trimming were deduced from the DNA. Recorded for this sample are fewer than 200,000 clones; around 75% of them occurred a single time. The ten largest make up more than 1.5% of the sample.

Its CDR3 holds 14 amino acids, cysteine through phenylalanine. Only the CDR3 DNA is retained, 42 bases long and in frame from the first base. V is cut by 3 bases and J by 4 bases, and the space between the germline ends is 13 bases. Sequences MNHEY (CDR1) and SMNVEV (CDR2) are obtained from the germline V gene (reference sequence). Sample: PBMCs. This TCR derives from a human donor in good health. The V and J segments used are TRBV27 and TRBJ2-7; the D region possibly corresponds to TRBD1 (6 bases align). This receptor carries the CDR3 CASSFTGTIYEQYF. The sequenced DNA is TGTGCCAGCAGTTTCACCGGGACAATTTACGAGCAGTACTTC.